This TCR beta chain was found in a study of OX40 agonist ivuxolimab in advanced cancers. The table came from immunoSEQ multiplex PCR; TCRdb's copy has only in-frame clones and leaves some out. This table has roughly 35,000 clones, around 80% appearing once. V shed 1 base and J shed 5 bases, with 11 bases lying between them. Germline CDR1 and CDR2: SEHNR and FQNEAQ (reference sequence). The CDR3 has 15 residues. The sample consisted of CD4+ or CD8+ T cells sorted from blood, taken in a trial of the OX40 agonist ivuxolimab. The receptor's source is an adult with an advanced solid tumor such as melanoma, head and neck, liver or kidney cancer. The chain combines TRBV7-9 with TRBJ1-4; the D gene is possibly TRBD1 (5 bases). In nucleotides, the CDR3 is TGTGCCAGCAGCTTAGGGGGGGATTCGAATGAAAAACTGTTTTTT. This codes for CASSLGGDSNEKLFF.